The 32 T cell receptor beta chains listed next were all sequenced from one sample in a study of STAT5B mutations in CD4+ large granular lymphocyte leukemia. Assay used: immunoSEQ multiplex PCR; TCRdb lists only in-frame clones, some missing. The data hold tens of thousands of clones, with approximately 80% observed a single time. Sequenced sample: CD4+ T cells from blood buffy coats. The origin of the receptors is a human donor in good health.

J is TRBJ1-5 and V is TRBV6-1, with TRBD1 identical over 12 bases. Germline V CDR1 and CDR2: MNHNS, SASEGT. The CDR3 has 14 amino acids. V dropped 10 bases and J dropped 6; count of bases not matched to a gene: 7. The CDR3 protein is CATTGQGAGQPQHF. DNA of the CDR3: TGTGCCACAACGGGACAGGGGGCAGGTCAGCCCCAGCATTTT.

V gene TRBV4-1 combines with J gene TRBJ2-7; possible D gene TRBD1, 5 bases. Germline CDR1 is MGHRA and CDR2 is YSYEKL. Trimming took 0 bases from V and 7 from J, leaving 10 bases between them. The CDR3 totals 13 residues. CDR3 loop: CASSQDFSGEQYF. The CDR3 region has the DNA TGCGCCAGCAGCCAAGATTTCTCAGGGGAGCAGTACTTC.

CDR3 protein: CASSRGTRTNTDTQYF. Written as DNA, the CDR3 is TGTGCCAGCAGCCGAGGGACTCGAACCAACACAGATACGCAGTATTTT. The chain uses TRBV11-2 and TRBJ2-3; D possibly corresponds to TRBD2 (6 bases). Germline-derived CDR1 and CDR2 are SGHAT and FQNNGV. V lost 5 bases, J lost 2 bases, and 17 bases lay in between. This CDR3 region has 16 residues. Full variable domain (rest looked up from reference TRBV11-2 and TRBJ2-3): EAGVAQSPRYKIIEKRQSVAFWCNPISGHATLYWYQQILGQGPKLLIQFQNNGVVDDSQLPKDRFSAERLKGVDSTLKIQPAKLEDSAVYLCASSRGTRTNTDTQYFGPGTRLTVL.

The chain uses TRBV27 and TRBJ2-6, with D unresolved. This CDR3 is 14 amino acids long. Germline lookup yields CDR1 MNHEY and CDR2 SMNVEV (reference sequence). The germline V and J ends were trimmed by 5 bases and 4 bases, with 9 bases remaining between them. This chain's CDR3 is CASSPPPGANVLTF. The CDR3 nucleotides read TGTGCCAGCAGTCCCCCCCCAGGGGCCAACGTCCTGACTTTC.

The genes are TRBV10-3 and TRBJ1-5; no definite D call. V was clipped by 6 bases and J by 2 bases, with 8 bases between them. The CDR3 has 13 amino acids. Germline assignment: CDR1 ENHRY and CDR2 SYGVKD. CDR3 region: CAISPDGNQPQHF. As DNA, the CDR3 is TGTGCCATCAGCCCGGACGGCAATCAGCCCCAGCATTTT.

V is TRBV30 and J is TRBJ1-6, with no clear D. Germline CDR1 is GTSNPN and CDR2 is SVGIG (reference sequence). V was trimmed by 8 bases and J by 0 bases, leaving 17 bases between them. The CDR3 loop spans 16 amino acids. For the CDR3, the DNA is TGTGCCCGTTCAGACCGTCAGAGCTCCTATAATTCACCCCTCCACTTT. This sequence encodes CARSDRQSSYNSPLHF.

This clone was found once. The genes are TRBV6-5 and TRBJ2-7; TRBD2 matches at 8 bases. The junction had 5 bases not matched to a gene; V was cut back by 6 bases and J by 4 bases. The CDR3 covers 13 residues. Germline V lookup: CDR1 MNHEY, CDR2 SVGAGI. CDR3 DNA sequence: TGTGCCAGCAGGCGGGAGGAGAGGTACGAGCAGTACTTC. Protein product: CASRREERYEQYF.

The chain links TRBV5-1 to TRBJ1-2; D unresolved. The germline V gene has CDR1 SGHRS and CDR2 YFSETQ. The CDR3 is 13 amino acids. Trimming shortened V by 4 bases and J by 5 bases, and 12 bases separated the two germline ends. For the CDR3, the DNA is TGCGCCAGCAGCCGACCGACGGATTATGGCTACACCTTC. It translates to CASSRPTDYGYTF.

The chain has TRBV29-1 and TRBJ2-3, with TRBD1 matching 7 bases. Losses at the gene ends were 6 bases for V and 2 bases for J; bases not matched to a gene: 5. Germline CDR1 is SQVTM and CDR2 is ANQGSEA. The CDR3 totals 13 residues. In DNA, the CDR3 is TGCAGCGTCCGGGACAGTCTCACAGATACGCAGTATTTT. This sequence encodes CSVRDSLTDTQYF.

This chain joins TRBV9 and TRBJ2-5; tentatively, D is TRBD1 or TRBD2 (5 bases each). The CDR3 runs 13 residues. V shed 7 bases and J shed 0 bases, with 10 bases lying between them. CDR1 SGDLS and CDR2 YYNGEE come from the germline V gene. CDR3 nucleotides: TGTGCCAGCCAGAGGGGTAACCAAGAGACCCAGTACTTC. It yields the protein CASQRGNQETQYF.

This chain uses TRBV4-3 with TRBJ2-3, with D perhaps being TRBD1 or TRBD2 (5 bases each). V was trimmed by 0 bases and J by 5 bases, leaving 15 bases between them. CDR3 length: 16 residues. Per the germline V gene, CDR1 is LGHNA and CDR2 is YSLEER. The CDR3 DNA follows: TGCGCCAGCAGCCAAGAGGTGCCGGGACGAGGAGATACGCAGTATTTT. Translating gives CASSQEVPGRGDTQYF.

The rearrangement joins TRBV7-2 to TRBJ2-7, with 10 bases identical to TRBD2. CDR1 is SGHTA, CDR2 FQGNSA, per germline. The CDR3 length is 17 residues. V was pared by 5 bases and J by 6 bases, with 16 bases of the junction left unmatched. The CDR3 region has the DNA TGTGCCAGCAGCGGGGGCGGGGCTAGCGGGAGTTTACTCGAGCAGTACTTC. As protein: CASSGGGASGSLLEQYF.

This chain connects TRBV19 to TRBJ2-4, with D possibly called TRBD1 or TRBD2 (5 bases each). Germline V gene sequence: CDR1 LNHDA, CDR2 SQIVND (reference sequence). V was clipped by 3 bases and J by 1 base, with 13 bases between them. The CDR3 spans 16 residues. Here the CDR3 reads CASSIEGRRAKNIQYF. CDR3 bases: TGTGCCAGTAGTATTGAGGGGCGGAGGGCCAAAAACATTCAGTACTTC. Drawing the rest from reference TRBV19 and TRBJ2-4, the complete variable domain is DGGITQSPKYLFRKEGQNVTLSCEQNLNHDAMYWYRQDPGQGLRLIYYSQIVNDFQKGDIAEGYSVSREKKESFPLTVTSAQKNPTAFYLCASSIEGRRAKNIQYFGAGTRLSVL.

Details on this clone: One end of the junction fails to match germline, which may point to a read error. The rearrangement links TRBV25-1 to TRBJ1-1; unclear D gene. This CDR3 has 14 amino acids. CDR1 and CDR2 from the germline V gene are MGHDK and SYGVNS. The CDR3 DNA sequence: TGTGCCAGCAGTGAGATGGGCCAGAACGCTGAAGCTTTCTTT. It yields the protein CASSEMGQNAEAFF.

This sequence joins TRBV7-2 and TRBJ1-2; D possibly corresponds to TRBD1 (6 bases). This CDR3 region has 16 residues. Germline V gene lookup returns CDR1 SGHTA and CDR2 FQGNSA. V was cut by 1 base and J by 0 bases, with 12 bases left in between. CDR3 in amino acids: CASSLVGAGTNYGYTF. In DNA form, the CDR3 reads TGTGCCAGCAGCTTAGTGGGGGCAGGAACTAACTATGGCTACACCTTC.

This chain joins TRBV10-3 and TRBJ2-4, with D possibly called TRBD1 or TRBD2 (5 bases each). This CDR3 is 15 amino acids long. Trimming removed 5 bases from V and 0 bases from J, with 11 bases in between. Germline V gene data show CDR1 as ENHRY and CDR2 as SYGVKD. DNA for the CDR3: TGTGCCATCAGTCCGGGGCAGCTAGCCAAAAACATTCAGTACTTC. This translates into CAISPGQLAKNIQYF.

The V and J genes are TRBV5-6 and TRBJ2-5; D gene ambiguous. The CDR3 is 13 residues long. Between the trimmed V and J ends, which lost 5 bases and 5 bases, there was a span of 13 bases. Germline V gives CDR1 SGHDT, CDR2 YYEEEE. The CDR3 spells CASSFNAPETQYF. DNA of the CDR3: TGTGCCAGCAGTTTTAACGCCCCGGAGACCCAGTACTTC.

The gene calls are TRBV7-2 and TRBJ2-2; D not resolved. Germline V gene lookup returns CDR1 SGHTA and CDR2 FQGNSA. The CDR3 has 14 residues. Trimming took off 1 base at V and 1 base at J, with 4 bases between the two ends. DNA for the CDR3: TGTGCCAGCAGCTTAGTTAGGAACACCGGGGAGCTGTTTTTT. Its protein product is CASSLVRNTGELFF.

This chain uses TRBV2 with TRBJ1-3; the D is unclear. The V end was cut by 10 bases, the J end by 0 bases, with 10 bases between. The CDR3 loop spans 13 amino acids. Per germline, CDR1 SNHLY and CDR2 FYNNEI. CDR3 amino acids: CATGSYSGNTIYF. The DNA for the CDR3 is TGTGCCACCGGGTCCTACTCTGGAAACACCATATATTTT.

CDR3: CASSLGRGQETQYF. The CDR3 coding sequence is TGTGCCAGCAGTCTTGGACGGGGCCAAGAGACCCAGTACTTC. The rearrangement joins TRBV2 to TRBJ2-5; D is possibly TRBD2 (5 bases). This CDR3 region has 14 residues. The germline CDR1 and CDR2 sequences are SNHLY and FYNNEI. The V end lost 5 bases, the J end lost 1 base, and 11 bases lay between the germline ends.

The chain combines TRBV19 with TRBJ1-2; tentatively, D is TRBD1 (6 bases). V lost 6 bases and J 0 bases, leaving 11 bases between the germline ends. CDR3 length: 14 amino acids. Germline CDR1 LNHDA, CDR2 SQIVND (reference sequence). For the CDR3, the DNA is TGTGCCAGTAGCGACAGGACTTCTAACTATGGCTACACCTTC. Residues: CASSDRTSNYGYTF.

This chain connects TRBV7-9 to TRBJ1-2; D may be TRBD1 (6 bases). Germline V gene data show CDR1 as SEHNR and CDR2 as FQNEAQ (reference sequence). V was shortened by 7 bases and J by 6 bases, with 18 bases between the two germline ends. The CDR3 runs 14 residues. CDR3 loop: CASTRGQLVDGYTF. As DNA, the CDR3 is TGTGCCAGCACCCGGGGACAATTGGTCGATGGCTACACCTTC.

This chain connects TRBV5-8 to TRBJ2-7, with D maybe TRBD1 (6 bases). Germline V gene sequence: CDR1 SGHTS, CDR2 YDEGEE. V gave up 0 bases and J gave up 2 bases, with 6 bases separating them. The CDR3 spans 13 residues. The CDR3 bases are TGTGCCAGCAGCTTGGAGGGGGCCTACGAGCAGTACTTC. It is translated as CASSLEGAYEQYF. The variable domain in full, completed from reference TRBV5-8 and TRBJ2-7, reads EAGVTQSPTHLIKTRGQQATLRCSPISGHTSVYWYQQALGLGLQFLLWYDEGEERNRGNFPPRFSGRQFPNYSSELNVNALELEDSALYLCASSLEGAYEQYFGPGTRLTVT.

The V call is TRBV19, the J call TRBJ2-7, with 9 bases lining up with TRBD1. The CDR3 covers 13 residues. The V gene end was trimmed by 6 bases and the J gene end by 5 bases; junction bases not matched to a gene: 5. The germline V gene encodes CDR1 LNHDA and CDR2 SQIVND (reference sequence). The DNA of the CDR3 is TGTGCCAGTAGAGGGACAGGGTCAAACGAGCAGTACTTC. Translating it yields CASRGTGSNEQYF.

The chain is built from TRBV18 and TRBJ2-4; TRBD2 agrees at 9 bases. The CDR3 is 14 amino acids. Trimming removed 6 bases from V and 5 bases from J; junction bases left unmatched: 5. CDR1 is KGHSH, CDR2 LQKENI, per germline. The CDR3 here is CASSPGLAENIQYF. CDR3 in DNA: TGTGCCAGCTCCCCGGGACTAGCAGAAAACATTCAGTACTTC. Using reference TRBV18 and TRBJ2-4 for the parts outside the CDR3, the full variable domain is NAGVMQNPRHLVRRRGQEARLRCSPMKGHSHVYWYRQLPEEGLKFMVYLQKENIIDESGMPKERFSAEFPKEGPSILRIQQVVRGDSAAYFCASSPGLAENIQYFGAGTRLSVL.

V usage is TRBV6-6 and J usage is TRBJ2-3; D is unclear. The V end lost 8 bases, the J end lost 6 bases, and 15 bases lay between the germline ends. Germline V gene sequence: CDR1 MNHNY, CDR2 SVGAGI (reference sequence). CDR3 length: 13 amino acids. The CDR3: CASGRNWRDTQYF. DNA of the CDR3: TGTGCCAGCGGACGGAACTGGCGGGATACGCAGTATTTT.

For the CDR3, the DNA is TGTGCCAGCAGCGTAGATCTGGTACCCTACGAGCAGTACTTC. Translating it yields CASSVDLVPYEQYF. This rearrangement joins TRBV9 to TRBJ2-7; no definite D call. V was pared by 0 bases and J by 2 bases, with 9 bases between. The CDR3 contains 14 residues. CDR1 is SGDLS and CDR2 is YYNGEE in the germline V gene.

The chain employs TRBV27 and TRBJ2-7; 12 bases agree with TRBD1. CDR1 MNHEY and CDR2 SMNVEV come from the germline V gene (reference sequence). CDR3 length equals 16 residues. V shed 5 bases and J 4 bases; nucleotides not matched to a gene: 9. Here the CDR3 reads CASSPPGQGARYEQYF. The CDR3 nucleotides are TGTGCCAGCAGTCCACCGGGACAGGGGGCTAGGTACGAGCAGTACTTC.

The chain uses TRBV28 and TRBJ1-2, with 7 bases lining up with TRBD1. The J segment lost 6 bases and the V segment lost 7 bases, leaving 8 bases of the junction unmatched. Per the germline V gene, CDR1 is MDHEN and CDR2 is SYDVKM. The CDR3 has 13 amino acids. CDR3 nucleotide sequence: TGTGCCAGCACCGCGACAGGGACCAATGGCTACACCTTC. Translated: CASTATGTNGYTF.

This clone occurred once. This chain connects TRBV25-1 to TRBJ1-2; D remains unclear. V gave up 7 bases and J gave up 2 bases, with 11 bases separating them. CDR3 length: 13 residues. The germline gives CDR1 MGHDK, CDR2 SYGVNS. CDR3 amino acids: CASIGVGNYGYTF. CDR3 coding DNA: TGTGCCAGCATTGGGGTAGGGAACTATGGCTACACCTTC.

V gene TRBV5-1 combines with J gene TRBJ2-1, with 8 positions matching TRBD2. Germline values: CDR1 SGHRS, CDR2 YFSETQ. The CDR3 contains 17 residues. V shed 4 bases, J shed 5 bases, and the junction held 14 bases outside the gene matches. The CDR3 bases are TGCGCCAGCAGCCCCGGTCTCGCGGGAGGATTAGACAATGAGCAGTTCTTC. The encoded protein is CASSPGLAGGLDNEQFF. The full variable domain, completed using reference TRBV5-1 and TRBJ2-1, is KAGVTQTPRYLIKTRGQQVTLSCSPISGHRSVSWYQQTPGQGLQFLFEYFSETQRNKGNFPGRFSGRQFSNSRSEMNVSTLELGDSALYLCASSPGLAGGLDNEQFFGPGTRLTVL.

The chain joins TRBV28 to TRBJ2-7; D is perhaps TRBD2 (6 bases). V lost 6 bases and J 0 bases, leaving 12 bases between the germline ends. Germline CDR1 is MDHEN and CDR2 is SYDVKM. CDR3 size: 14 residues. Here the CDR3 reads CASSPAGDSYEQYF. The CDR3 region has the DNA TGTGCCAGCAGCCCAGCGGGCGACTCCTACGAGCAGTACTTC.